The 12 T cell receptor beta chains reported below all come from one sample, sequenced in a study of blood T cell repertoires in COVID-19. Using immunoSEQ multiplex PCR, the repertoire was profiled, and TCRdb retains in-frame clones only, with some absent. The profile shows about 240,000 clones, approximately 86% of them singletons. Sequencing was performed on peripheral blood. Receptors originate from a man aged 60-69 years who had recovered from COVID-19.

The table lists this clone with a few counts. The chain links TRBV10-1 to TRBJ1-5, with TRBD1 matching over 8 bases. CDR3 size: 18 residues. Trimming at V came to 0 bases and at J to 2 bases, leaving 9 bases not matched to a gene. Germline loops: CDR1 WNHNN, CDR2 SYGVQD (reference sequence). CDR3 coding DNA: TGCGCCAGCAGTGAGTCGGTCCGGGCAGGGGGCGGCAATCAGCCCCAGCATTTT. This encodes CASSESVRAGGGNQPQHF.

The chain combines TRBV6-5 with TRBJ1-2; tentatively, D is TRBD1 (5 bases). The CDR3 runs to 12 residues. V lost 8 bases to trimming and J lost 5 bases, with 12 bases between them. Germline values: CDR1 MNHEY, CDR2 SVGAGI. CDR3 coding DNA: TGTGCCAGCGCCCGCGGGGGTTATGGCTACACCTTC. Amino acid sequence: CASARGGYGYTF.

This clone was picked up a small number of times. The chain is built from TRBV20-1 and TRBJ1-2, with 7 bases identical to TRBD1. With 3 bases clipped from V and 6 bases from J, the junction kept 7 bases outside the gene matches. The CDR3 runs 13 residues. Germline V CDR1 and CDR2: DFQATT, SNEGSKA (reference sequence). This CDR3 is CSASSGQGDGYTF. The CDR3 coding sequence is TGCAGTGCTAGTTCTGGGCAGGGGGATGGCTACACCTTC.

The chain uses TRBV24-1 and TRBJ1-5, with a weak D call TRBD1 (6 bases). This CDR3 region has 15 residues. V was cut by 7 bases and J by 1 base, with 13 bases left in between. The germline V gene encodes CDR1 KGHDR and CDR2 SFDVKD. Here the CDR3 DNA reads TGTGCCACCAGCCCTACAGGGAACAGCAATCAGCCCCAGCATTTT. Its translation: CATSPTGNSNQPQHF.

The chain has TRBV5-1 and TRBJ2-7; a possible D gene is TRBD1 (6 bases). CDR3 length: 14 amino acids. The V gene's germline CDR1 is SGHRS and CDR2 YFSETQ. Trimming took off 0 bases at V and 0 bases at J, with 7 bases between the two ends. Written as DNA, the CDR3 is TGCGCCAGCAGCTTGGGAGGGGGCTCCTACGAGCAGTACTTC. Protein product: CASSLGGGSYEQYF.

This clone was seen more than once but under ten times. This chain links TRBV7-2 with TRBJ1-1; D call uncertain. CDR1 and CDR2 from the germline V gene are SGHTA and FQGNSA. The ends were cut back, 2 bases at V and 4 bases at J, with 8 bases in the middle. There are 13 residues in the CDR3. CDR3: CASSLRGGTEAFF. The CDR3, as DNA: TGTGCCAGCAGCTTACGGGGTGGCACTGAAGCTTTCTTT.

The gene calls are TRBV18 and TRBJ1-3, with 7 nucleotides matching TRBD1. The CDR3 totals 14 residues. CDR1 KGHSH and CDR2 LQKENI come from the germline V gene. Trimming took 4 bases from V and 5 from J; bases not matched to a gene: 5. CDR3 residues: CASSQNRGRNTIYF. The DNA for the CDR3 is TGTGCCAGCTCACAAAACAGGGGAAGAAACACCATATATTTT.

This chain links TRBV11-3 with TRBJ2-3; TRBD2 is a possible D gene (6 bases). V was pared by 5 bases and J by 0 bases, with 12 bases between. Germline V gene sequence: CDR1 SGHNT, CDR2 YENEEA. The CDR3 totals 15 residues. Here the CDR3 DNA reads TGTGCCAGCAGCACCAGCGGGCTCAGCACAGATACGCAGTATTTT. Protein sequence: CASSTSGLSTDTQYF.

The genes are TRBV3-1 (or the pseudogene TRBV3-2) and TRBJ1-1; 7 bases are a match to TRBD1. With 7 bases clipped from V and 1 base from J, the junction kept 6 bases outside the gene matches. Germline values: CDR1 LGHDT, CDR2 YNNKEL (reference sequence). The CDR3 consists of 14 residues. In DNA, the CDR3 is TGTGCCAGCACCGACAGGGCATGGAACACTGAAGCTTTCTTT. Protein: CASTDRAWNTEAFF.

The chain recombines TRBV5-1 with TRBJ2-5, with 10 bases identical to TRBD2. The J segment lost 2 bases and the V segment lost 1 base, leaving 8 bases of the junction unmatched. This CDR3 comprises 17 residues. Germline CDR1 reads SGHRS; CDR2 reads YFSETQ. Here the CDR3 DNA reads TGCGCCAGCAGCTTGAGAGGAGCGGGGGGGATACAAGAGACCCAGTACTTC. It specifies CASSLRGAGGIQETQYF.

This sequence joins TRBV7-9 and TRBJ2-1; 12 positions agree with TRBD2. CDR3 length equals 16 residues. Germline V gives CDR1 SEHNR, CDR2 FQNEAQ (reference sequence). Unmatched junction bases numbered 8, after V lost 4 bases and J lost 7 bases. In DNA form, the CDR3 reads TGTGCCAGCAGCTCTAGACTAGCGGGGGCTATGAATGAGCAGTTCTTC. This sequence encodes CASSSRLAGAMNEQFF.

This clone was seen a handful of times. This chain links TRBV28 with TRBJ1-4; 7 bases match TRBD1. CDR1 MDHEN and CDR2 SYDVKM come from the germline V gene. This CDR3 spans 16 amino acids. V lost 3 bases, J lost 7 bases, and 11 bases stayed unmatched. The CDR3 nucleotides read TGTGCCAGCAGTTTTCAGGGGGTAACTTCGGGTGAAAAACTGTTTTTT. It specifies CASSFQGVTSGEKLFF.